The present T cell receptor (beta chain) was sequenced within a study of CD8+ T cells in alopecia areata. Study results and caveats: Clonality in the scalp and expanded CD8+ clones ranked among the top 100 were significantly decreased by tofacitinib.

After isolation, RNA underwent reverse transcription to generate cDNA as the sequencing template. TCRdb's copy holds only in-frame clones and misses some; the assay was immunoSEQ multiplex PCR. The repertoire includes 140,000 to 150,000 clones, 45% to 65% of them detected once, and approximately 15% sits in the top ten. About this clone itself: Antigen: not known. Relative to the germline gene, one junction end is altered; a read error may explain this.

Treatment given: oral pan-JAK inhibitor, 5-10 mg twice daily. Germline values: CDR1 MNHEY, CDR2 SVGAGI. The CDR3 is 15 amino acids. The V and J genes are TRBV6-5 and TRBJ2-3, with 9 bases matching TRBD2. The sequencing used CD8+ T cells sorted from blood, collected at week 4, from a patient treated with tofacitinib. This TCR came from a human donor with alopecia areata. The CDR3 region is CASSDSSGGTDTQYF. In DNA, the CDR3 is TGTGCCAGCAGTGACTCTAGCGGGGGCACAGATACGCAGTATTTT.